The clone carrying this T cell receptor beta chain was recorded a few times. Its antigen is unidentified. This entry comes from a study of T-cell memory formation after mild COVID-19. Study findings and constraints: CD4+ bias marked clones expanding day 15 to 37, unlike balanced contracting clones. Pre-infection memory harbored some responding clones, suggesting cross-reactive memory joined. Among contracting clones, CD4+ were mainly CM/EM and CD8+ enriched in EMRA.

Constant-segment primers served in 5'RACE that generated TCR alpha and TCR beta cDNA libraries bearing sample barcodes and UMIs. Via MiXCR, TCRdb re-called the 5' RACE reads, giving one row per CDR3 protein. Of 210,000 or so distinct CDR3 sequences in the sample, about 10% were seen once. Germline CDR1 GTSNPN, CDR2 SVGIG (reference sequence). With V trimmed by 3 bases and J by 1 base, 7 bases remained unmatched. CDR3 length: 16 residues. The rearrangement links TRBV30 to TRBJ1-5; 9 nucleotides agree with TRBD1. Source material: PBMCs or a T cell subset sorted from them (not recorded which). The source of this sequence is a man between 18 and 35 years old who had mild COVID-19 (a few samples of this study predate the infection). Cell type and time point are not known. CDR3 DNA: TGTGCCTGGAGAGGACAGGGGCTATCAAGCAATCAGCCCCAGCATTTT. Protein sequence: CAWRGQGLSSNQPQHF.